Shown below are 32 T cell receptor beta chains from a single sample sequenced in a study of spatial heterogeneity in lung cancer (dated 2019 in TCRdb). Read against the paper, the sample's time point label means: sample taken at primary tumor resection. TCR sequencing used whole RNA extracted from tumor and nontumor lung tissue, or from cryopreserved PBMC samples, without cell sorting. Library preparation was by 5' RACE. The sequencer was a NextSeq 500. TCRdb reworked the public reads: Q25 trimming with fastp, MiXCR clone assembly, productive beta chains retained. Identical CDR3 protein sequences are pooled into one entry, listed with their most common genes and DNA. The sample table shows approximately 20,000 distinct CDR3 sequences, and about 4.6% are seen once. Together, the top ten hold about 7.2% of the sample. Sequenced material: PBMCs, taken at surgery. The receptors derive from a male donor with early-stage non-small cell lung cancer.

Only a few counts were recorded for this clonotype. The chain links TRBV19 to TRBJ1-5, with 7 nucleotides matching TRBD1. This CDR3 region has 15 residues. The germline V gene encodes CDR1 LNHDA and CDR2 SQIVND (reference sequence). J was trimmed by 6 bases and V by 3 bases; bases with no gene match: 8. The DNA for the CDR3 is TGTGCCAGTAGTATCGGGGCAGGGGGATTTCAGCCCCAGCATTTT. Its translation: CASSIGAGGFQPQHF.

This clonotype was recorded at least ten times. This chain uses TRBV27 with TRBJ2-1, with 9 bases fitting TRBD1. Germline CDR1 is MNHEY and CDR2 is SMNVEV (reference sequence). CDR3 length: 15 residues. The trim removed 5 bases at V and 4 bases at J, leaving 6 bases unmatched. CDR3 sequence: CASSLKGTGYNEQFF. As DNA, the CDR3 is TGTGCCAGCAGTCTCAAGGGGACAGGGTACAATGAGCAGTTCTTC.

This clonotype has more than one count but fewer than ten. This chain connects TRBV3-1 to TRBJ1-1; D uncertain. The V end was cut by 5 bases, the J end by 2 bases, with 15 bases between. CDR1 LGHDT and CDR2 YNNKEL come from the germline V gene (reference sequence). This CDR3 has 15 amino acids. The CDR3 region is CASSSLRRTNTEAFF. CDR3 nucleotides: TGTGCCAGCAGCAGCCTCCGGAGGACCAACACTGAAGCTTTCTTT. Full variable domain (rest looked up from reference TRBV3-1 and TRBJ1-1): DTAVSQTPKYLVTQMGNDKSIKCEQNLGHDTMYWYKQDSKKFLKIMFSYNNKELIINETVPNRFSPKSPDKAHLNLHINSLELGDSAVYFCASSSLRRTNTEAFFGQGTRLTVV.

There are a few counts of this clonotype. The rearrangement joins TRBV18 to TRBJ1-4; D may be TRBD1 (5 bases). With 0 bases removed from V and 7 bases from J, the gap between germline ends came to 12 bases. The CDR3 spans 15 residues. In germline, CDR1 is KGHSH, CDR2 LQKENI. CDR3 protein: CASSPPGGVGEKLFF. CDR3 coding DNA: TGTGCCAGCTCACCACCGGGAGGGGTGGGTGAAAAACTGTTTTTT. The complete variable domain, with remaining parts taken from reference TRBV18 and TRBJ1-4, reads NAGVMQNPRHLVRRRGQEARLRCSPMKGHSHVYWYRQLPEEGLKFMVYLQKENIIDESGMPKERFSAEFPKEGPSILRIQQVVRGDSAAYFCASSPPGGVGEKLFFGSGTQLSVL.

This clonotype is deemed medium-sized. The rearrangement uses TRBV10-3 and TRBJ2-2; D possibly corresponds to TRBD1 (5 bases). V lost 9 bases, J lost 2 bases, and 16 bases lay in between. CDR3 length equals 15 residues. CDR1 and CDR2 (germline): ENHRY, SYGVKD. This CDR3 reads CAMRPTVTNTGELFF. The DNA for the CDR3 is TGTGCCATGCGCCCGACAGTGACAAACACCGGGGAGCTGTTTTTT.

In its sample, this clonotype was seen many times. The chain uses TRBV4-2 and TRBJ2-2, with 14 bases identical to TRBD2. The ends lost 8 bases at V and 4 bases at J; junction bases unmatched: 9. The length of the CDR3 is 17 residues. Germline CDR1 and CDR2: LGHNA and YNFKEQ. The CDR3 is CASEVGGLAGVTGELFF. In DNA form, the CDR3 reads TGTGCCAGCGAAGTAGGGGGACTAGCGGGAGTCACCGGGGAGCTGTTTTTT.

This clonotype was observed many times. The CDR3 nucleotides read TGTGCCAGTCAGGACAGGACAAGCACAGATACGCAGTATTTT. Its protein is CASQDRTSTDTQYF. The J gene is TRBJ2-3, the V gene TRBV11-3; 7 bases match TRBD1. The ends lost 9 bases at V and 0 bases at J; junction bases unmatched: 6. This CDR3 is 14 amino acids long. The germline V gene encodes CDR1 SGHNT and CDR2 YENEEA.

This clonotype was seen many times. This chain joins TRBV7-2 and TRBJ2-5; perhaps TRBD2 as D (5 bases). This CDR3 is 14 amino acids long. V shed 5 bases and J shed 5 bases, with 15 bases lying between them. The V gene's germline CDR1 is SGHTA and CDR2 FQGNSA. CDR3 bases: TGTGCCAGCAGCCCCAACCGGGGAAGGGAGACCCAGTACTTC. It yields the protein CASSPNRGRETQYF. The full variable domain, rest sourced from reference TRBV7-2 and TRBJ2-5, is GAGVSQSPSNKVTEKGKDVELRCDPISGHTALYWYRQSLGQGLEFLIYFQGNSAPDKSGLPSDRFSAERTGGSVSTLTIQRTQQEDSAVYLCASSPNRGRETQYFGPGTRLLVL.

This clonotype was seen ten or more times. V usage is TRBV12-3 or TRBV12-4 and J usage is TRBJ2-1, with 9 bases lining up with TRBD1. Trimming took 8 bases from V and 7 from J; bases not matched to a gene: 6. CDR3 length: 13 amino acids. The CDR3 is CASRWTGDNEQFF. CDR3 nucleotides: TGTGCCAGCCGCTGGACAGGGGATAATGAGCAGTTCTTC.

For this clonotype: This may stem from a read error, because a much larger clone lies one nucleotide away. The chain uses TRBV19 and TRBJ2-1, with 14 bases fitting TRBD2. The germline CDR1 and CDR2 sequences are LNHDA and SQIVND (reference sequence). The ends lost 4 bases at V and 12 bases at J; junction bases unmatched: 8. This CDR3 region has 15 residues. The CDR3 sequence: CASSSGTSGSLGQFF. In DNA, the CDR3 is TGTGCCAGTAGTAGCGGGACTAGCGGGAGTTTAGGGCAGTTCTTC. Combining the CDR3 with reference TRBV19 and TRBJ2-1 gives the whole variable domain DGGITQSPKYLFRKEGQNVTLSCEQNLNHDAMYWYRQDPGQGLRLIYYSQIVNDFQKGDIAEGYSVSREKKESFPLTVTSAQKNPTAFYLCASSSGTSGSLGQFFGPGTRLTVL.

This clonotype is judged medium-sized. V gene TRBV13 combines with J gene TRBJ1-6; TRBD1 might be the D (5 bases). V was shortened by 0 bases and J by 8 bases, with 14 bases between the two germline ends. CDR3 length: 16 residues. Germline CDR1 PRHDT, CDR2 FYEKMQ (reference sequence). The CDR3 coding sequence is TGTGCCAGCAGCTTAGGCCAAGGGGCCCACTATTCACCCCTCCACTTT. This translates into CASSLGQGAHYSPLHF.

This clonotype was recorded a few times. The chain couples TRBV2 to TRBJ2-5; D uncertain. This CDR3 contains 14 residues. Trimming stripped 1 base from V and 1 base from J, with 7 bases between. Germline V gene lookup returns CDR1 SNHLY and CDR2 FYNNEI. CDR3 nucleotides: TGTGCCAGCAGTGAAGGGCTAGTCCAAGAGACCCAGTACTTC. Its protein is CASSEGLVQETQYF.

This clonotype showed up many times. The chain has TRBV5-1 and TRBJ2-5; no clear D. V was trimmed by 2 bases and J by 2 bases, leaving 7 bases between them. The CDR3 extends over 13 amino acids. Germline lookup yields CDR1 SGHRS and CDR2 YFSETQ. Written as DNA, the CDR3 is TGCGCCAGCAGCTTAAGGTCGCAAGAGACCCAGTACTTC. Encoded protein: CASSLRSQETQYF. Filled out from reference TRBV5-1 and TRBJ2-5, the complete variable domain reads KAGVTQTPRYLIKTRGQQVTLSCSPISGHRSVSWYQQTPGQGLQFLFEYFSETQRNKGNFPGRFSGRQFSNSRSEMNVSTLELGDSALYLCASSLRSQETQYFGPGTRLLVL.

There are a few counts of this clonotype. V and J are TRBV4-2 and TRBJ2-5; TRBD2 might be the D (7 bases). V lost 0 bases and J 5 bases, leaving 13 bases between the germline ends. The germline V gene encodes CDR1 LGHNA and CDR2 YNFKEQ. CDR3 length: 15 amino acids. The CDR3 DNA sequence: TGTGCCAGCAGCCAAGACTTGGGGGGGCACGAGACCCAGTACTTC. This codes for CASSQDLGGHETQYF.

This clonotype was seen at least ten times. The rearrangement links TRBV6-5 to TRBJ2-7; 8 nucleotides agree with TRBD2. V shed 0 bases, J shed 3 bases, and the junction held 7 bases outside the gene matches. Germline V gene sequence: CDR1 MNHEY, CDR2 SVGAGI. The CDR3 length is 16 residues. CDR3 sequence: CASSYSSGGGYYEQYF. The CDR3 DNA reads as TGTGCCAGCAGTTACTCGAGTGGCGGGGGGTACTACGAGCAGTACTTC.

This chain joins TRBV11-3 and TRBJ2-5; weak D call: TRBD2 (5 bases). Germline V gives CDR1 SGHNT, CDR2 YENEEA. The CDR3 length is 14 residues. V lost 5 bases and J lost 3, with 13 bases in between. CDR3 amino acids: CASSPGGGKETQYF. The CDR3 nucleotides are TGTGCCAGCAGCCCCGGAGGTGGAAAAGAGACCCAGTACTTC.

This clonotype showed up many times. The chain couples TRBV5-4 to TRBJ1-4, with 7 bases that match TRBD1. The CDR3 length is 15 residues. After removal of 4 bases from V and 4 bases from J, the junction contained 7 bases not matched to a gene. Germline CDR1 reads SGHNT; CDR2 reads YYREEE (reference sequence). This CDR3 is CASSIPGQLNEKLFF. CDR3 sequence (DNA): TGTGCCAGCAGCATACCGGGACAGCTTAATGAAAAACTGTTTTTT.

This clonotype was counted at least ten times. The gene calls are TRBV5-1 and TRBJ2-5, with D hard to call. This CDR3 spans 12 amino acids. Germline values: CDR1 SGHRS, CDR2 YFSETQ. Trimming shortened V by 4 bases and J by 2 bases, and 6 bases separated the two germline ends. CDR3 DNA: TGCGCCAGCAGCCGTACGCAAGAGACCCAGTACTTC. Protein product: CASSRTQETQYF.

This clonotype has a count of ten or more. This chain joins TRBV20-1 and TRBJ2-3, with D perhaps TRBD2 (6 bases). CDR1 is DFQATT and CDR2 is SNEGSKA in the germline V gene (reference sequence). V dropped 6 bases and J dropped 0 bases, with 22 bases sitting between them. The CDR3 loop spans 17 amino acids. The CDR3 DNA reads as TGCAGTGCCGCTAGAGATCAACGCGGGGTGAGCACAGATACGCAGTATTTT. This sequence encodes CSAARDQRGVSTDTQYF.

This clonotype was detected only a few times. This chain connects TRBV28 to TRBJ1-1; tentative D call: TRBD1 (5 bases). Trimming took 5 bases from V and 1 from J, leaving 11 bases between them. The CDR3 has 14 residues. Germline V gene data show CDR1 as MDHEN and CDR2 as SYDVKM. The CDR3 sequence is CASSPGRQNTEAFF. Here the CDR3 DNA reads TGTGCCAGCAGTCCAGGGCGGCAGAACACTGAAGCTTTCTTT.

This clonotype has ten or more counts. The chain uses TRBV6-5 and TRBJ2-3, with D unresolved. The germline gives CDR1 MNHEY, CDR2 SVGAGI. This CDR3 contains 14 residues. V lost 2 bases to trimming and J lost 0 bases, with 6 bases between them. The DNA of the CDR3 is TGTGCCAGCAGTTACCAAACTAGCACAGATACGCAGTATTTT. As protein: CASSYQTSTDTQYF.

This clonotype has ten or more counts. The genes are TRBV20-1 and TRBJ2-7; 8 bases agree with TRBD2. Germline CDR1 reads DFQATT; CDR2 reads SNEGSKA (reference sequence). The CDR3 has 12 residues. With 1 base clipped from V and 7 bases from J, the junction kept 3 bases outside the gene matches. The CDR3: CSARGRGGEQYF. CDR3 sequence (DNA): TGCAGTGCTAGAGGTCGGGGGGGAGAGCAGTACTTC.

J is TRBJ2-7 and V is TRBV9; 12 bases align to TRBD2. Germline trimming cut 4 bases from V and 4 bases from J; bases unmatched to any gene: 9. Germline CDR1 SGDLS, CDR2 YYNGEE. This CDR3 has 16 residues. The CDR3 here is CASSSQTSGSIYEQYF. For the CDR3, the DNA is TGTGCCAGCAGCTCACAGACTAGCGGGAGCATTTACGAGCAGTACTTC.

This clonotype has a count of ten or more. This chain joins TRBV20-1 and TRBJ2-1; unclear D gene. The germline gives CDR1 DFQATT, CDR2 SNEGSKA (reference sequence). This CDR3 spans 14 amino acids. Trimming shortened V by 0 bases and J by 0 bases, and 6 bases separated the two germline ends. The CDR3 sequence is CSARDVSSYNEQFF. Written as DNA, the CDR3 is TGCAGTGCTAGAGATGTAAGCTCCTACAATGAGCAGTTCTTC.

Notes on this clonotype: One end of the junction varies from germline; a read error may be responsible. The chain recombines TRBV7-9 with TRBJ2-1; 8 nucleotides match TRBD2. This CDR3 has 12 residues. From germline, CDR1 is SEHNR and CDR2 FQNEAQ (reference sequence). The CDR3 sequence is CASSSDWGLVIF. The CDR3 DNA reads as TGTGCCAGCAGCTCGGACTGGGGACTAGTGATCTTC.

This clonotype was seen many times. The chain carries TRBV12-3 or TRBV12-4 and TRBJ1-1; no clear D gene. V lost 6 bases to trimming and J lost 5 bases, with 16 bases between them. This CDR3 region has 14 residues. CDR3 region: CASSSTAFRTEAFF. CDR3 DNA: TGTGCCAGCAGCAGTACTGCCTTTCGGACTGAAGCTTTCTTT.

This clonotype was counted at least ten times. The chain couples TRBV27 to TRBJ2-7; the D gene is possibly TRBD1 (5 bases). V shed 6 bases and J shed 0 bases, with 6 bases lying between them. Per germline, CDR1 MNHEY and CDR2 SMNVEV (reference sequence). The CDR3 covers 12 residues. Here the CDR3 DNA reads TGTGCCAGCAGAGGGGTCTCCTACGAGCAGTACTTC. As protein: CASRGVSYEQYF.

This clonotype was found many times. The gene calls are TRBV30 and TRBJ1-6; D is ambiguous. V was shortened by 0 bases and J by 3 bases, with 15 bases between the two germline ends. CDR1 is GTSNPN and CDR2 is SVGIG in the germline V gene (reference sequence). CDR3 size: 17 residues. The CDR3 here is CAWSVFTVAFYNSPLHF. The CDR3 bases are TGTGCCTGGAGTGTTTTTACAGTAGCCTTCTATAATTCACCCCTCCACTTT. The full variable domain, its missing parts supplied by reference TRBV30 and TRBJ1-6, is SQTIHQWPATLVQPVGSPLSLECTVEGTSNPNLYWYRQAAGRGLQLLFYSVGIGQISSEVPQNLSASRPQDRQFILSSKKLLLSDSGFYLCAWSVFTVAFYNSPLHFGNGTRLTVT.

Relative to its sample, this clonotype is medium-sized (0.01 to 0.1%). The chain recombines TRBV9 with TRBJ1-1; D gene uncertain. Deletions cut 0 bases from V and 1 base from J, with 7 bases between. The CDR3 is 14 amino acids. Per the germline V gene, CDR1 is SGDLS and CDR2 is YYNGEE. The CDR3 sequence is CASSVVSKNTEAFF. DNA for the CDR3: TGTGCCAGCAGCGTAGTTTCGAAGAACACTGAAGCTTTCTTT.

Ten or more counts support this clonotype. The chain recombines TRBV11-2 with TRBJ1-1; tentatively, D is TRBD1 (5 bases). CDR3 length: 14 amino acids. V lost 1 base and J lost 5, with 11 bases in between. Germline CDR1 is SGHAT and CDR2 is FQNNGV. The chain's CDR3 is CASSLVGWGTEAFF. The CDR3 nucleotides are TGTGCCAGCAGCTTAGTAGGGTGGGGGACTGAAGCTTTCTTT.

This clonotype was detected many times. CDR3 coding DNA: TGTGCCAGCAGTTCAACAGGGGGATTCACTGAAGCTTTCTTT. It translates to CASSSTGGFTEAFF. The chain recombines TRBV27 with TRBJ1-1, with TRBD1 matching over 8 bases. Per germline, CDR1 MNHEY and CDR2 SMNVEV (reference sequence). The CDR3 has 14 amino acids. V trimming: 4 bases; J trimming: 4 bases; junction bases outside the gene matches: 5.

This clonotype came up many times. The chain links TRBV9 to TRBJ2-2, with D possibly being TRBD2 (5 bases). The germline gives CDR1 SGDLS, CDR2 YYNGEE. The CDR3 is 14 residues long. The CDR3 sequence: CTHPPSTNTGELFF. CDR3 nucleotides: TGTACTCATCCCCCTAGCACCAACACCGGGGAGCTGTTTTTT. Full variable domain (missing parts from reference TRBV9 and TRBJ2-2): DSGVTQTPKHLITATGQRVTLRCSPRSGDLSVYWYQQSLDQGLQFLIQYYNGEERAKGNILERFSAQQFPDLHSELNLSSLELGDSALYFCTHPPSTNTGELFFGEGSRLTVL.